The 9 T cell receptor beta chains below were found in one sample sequenced in a study of T cells in Graves' hyperthyroidism and ophthalmopathy. Amplification of TCR beta CDR3 regions used RNA as the template. In the first-round RT-PCR of the TCR CDR3, the HTBI primer set was used. Via MiXCR, TCRdb re-called the multiplex PCR reads, giving one row per CDR3 protein. The sample yields hundreds of thousands of distinct CDR3 sequences, 12% to 15% seen once. Sequenced: blood. The source of these receptors is a woman in her thirties or forties with Graves' ophthalmopathy.

V usage is TRBV5-5 and J usage is TRBJ1-6, with D maybe TRBD1 (5 bases). Deletions cut 0 bases from V and 8 bases from J, with 12 bases between. There are 15 residues in the CDR3. Looked up from germline, CDR1 is SGHKS and CDR2 is YYEKEE (reference sequence). The CDR3 DNA reads TGTGCCAGCAGCTTGGGATGGCTGGGGGATTCACCCCTCCACTTT. Protein sequence: CASSLGWLGDSPLHF.

In its sample, this clonotype was seen many times. This sequence joins TRBV6-5 and TRBJ2-2; TRBD2 matches at 10 bases. Losses at the gene ends were 2 bases for V and 6 bases for J; bases not matched to a gene: 6. Germline loops: CDR1 MNHEY, CDR2 SVGAGI. The CDR3 contains 16 residues. In DNA, the CDR3 is TGTGCCAGCAGTTACCGAGCGGGAGGGGGGTCCGGGGAGCTGTTTTTT. Protein sequence: CASSYRAGGGSGELFF.

This clonotype was seen many times. The chain couples TRBV27 to TRBJ1-5; D remains ambiguous. Germline values: CDR1 MNHEY, CDR2 SMNVEV (reference sequence). This CDR3 is built from 13 residues. The germline V and J ends were trimmed by 6 bases and 6 bases, with 12 bases remaining between them. This CDR3 reads CASRPRGAQPQHF. The CDR3 DNA sequence: TGTGCCAGCAGACCCCGAGGTGCTCAGCCCCAGCATTTT.

This clonotype was detected many times. The chain links TRBV28 to TRBJ2-4; D is possibly TRBD1 (7 bases). The germline CDR1 and CDR2 sequences are MDHEN and SYDVKM. The CDR3 has 17 amino acids. Trimming stripped 5 bases from V and 0 bases from J, with 17 bases between. The CDR3 DNA sequence: TGTGCCAGCAGTGGGGGGACAGTTCTCCTAGCCAAAAACATTCAGTACTTC. Its protein product is CASSGGTVLLAKNIQYF.

This clonotype was recorded a few times. The J gene is TRBJ2-7, the V gene TRBV20-1; perhaps TRBD2 as D (5 bases). This CDR3 contains 16 residues. From germline, CDR1 is DFQATT and CDR2 SNEGSKA (reference sequence). Trimming took 1 base from V and 7 from J, leaving 23 bases between them. Here the CDR3 DNA reads TGCAGTGCTAGAGTGAGTGGGAGCGCCATTACGCTGGAGCAGTACTTC. It encodes CSARVSGSAITLEQYF.

This chain connects TRBV12-5 to TRBJ1-2; D gene ambiguous. Germline CDR1 and CDR2: LGHNT and FRNRAP. The CDR3 length is 13 residues. V gave up 1 base and J gave up 5 bases, with 8 bases separating them. In nucleotides, the CDR3 is TGTGCTAGTGGTTTGGAACTATTGTATGGCTACACCTTC. Protein: CASGLELLYGYTF.

Comments on this clonotype: This may stem from a read error, because a much larger clone lies one nucleotide away. The conserved final phenylalanine or tryptophan is absent from the CDR3, which likely points to a read error. The rearrangement links TRBV12-3 or TRBV12-4 to TRBJ1-5; maybe TRBD1 (5 bases). Trimming cost V 0 bases and J 2 bases, with 11 bases left between them. The CDR3 is 16 residues long. The CDR3 spells CASSLASGAGNQPQHL. The CDR3 DNA reads as TGTGCCAGCAGTTTAGCCTCCGGGGCCGGCAATCAGCCCCAGCATCTT.

The table lists this clonotype with a few counts. DNA of the CDR3: TGTGCCAGCAGCCCGGGACTGCCTGGAAACACCATATATTTT. Translated, it gives CASSPGLPGNTIYF. The chain combines TRBV5-5 with TRBJ1-3; maybe TRBD1 (5 bases). Trimming shortened V by 4 bases and J by 2 bases, and 10 bases separated the two germline ends. This CDR3 is 14 amino acids long. Germline CDR1 is SGHKS and CDR2 is YYEKEE (reference sequence).

In this sample, this clonotype turned up many times. J is TRBJ2-1 and V is TRBV28, with no clear D. This CDR3 has 11 residues. CDR1 MDHEN and CDR2 SYDVKM come from the germline V gene. The V end lost 7 bases, the J end lost 4 bases, and 5 bases lay between the germline ends. CDR3 in amino acids: CASMGYNEQFF. DNA of the CDR3: TGTGCCAGCATGGGGTACAATGAGCAGTTCTTC.